This T cell receptor (beta chain) derives from a study of Graves' ophthalmopathy and Graves' hyperthyroidism. As for the study in general: Prior to any treatment, peripheral blood was collected at the time of initial diagnosis.

Amplification of the TCR beta CDR3 regions used RNA transcripts (as template). The first round was an RT-PCR with HTBI primers, and the second round was a multiplex PCR. MiXCR, run by TCRdb on the multiplex PCR reads, gives a single entry per CDR3 protein. This sample has hundreds of thousands of distinct CDR3 sequences, with roughly 21% found just once. Recruitment covered hyperthyroidism patients aged 18 to 65 whose new diagnosis was of under 2 months' duration. This clonotype was detected ten times or more. Its specificity is unknown. General study results and limits: For separating ophthalmopathy from stable hyperthyroidism, a 13-signature model gave almost 90% sensitivity and 81.08% specificity.

Germline loops: CDR1 MNHNS, CDR2 SASEGT. The CDR3 covers 15 residues. After removal of 6 bases from V and 3 bases from J, the junction contained 11 bases not matched to a gene. The receptor was isolated from a woman younger than 35 with stable Graves' hyperthyroidism. Sequencing was done on a sample of peripheral blood. J is TRBJ2-7 and V is TRBV6-1, with 7 bases lining up with TRBD2. CDR3 amino acids: CASRIGREPSYEQYF. CDR3 DNA: TGTGCCAGCAGGATAGGGCGGGAGCCTAGCTACGAGCAGTACTTC.